These 30 T cell receptor beta chains came from one sample sequenced in a study of patients with pleural tuberculosis (dated by TCRdb to about 2014). The instrument was an Illumina Genome Analyzer IIx. The public reads were quality trimmed at Q25 with fastp and then assembled into clones with MiXCR by TCRdb, keeping productive beta chains. Here each entry gathers all rows of one CDR3 protein and keeps the most common genes and DNA. This sample holds 45,000 to 60,000 distinct CDR3 sequences; less than 9.5% were observed only once. 16% of the sample belongs to the ten largest clones. These receptor sequences come from a human donor with pleural tuberculosis.

This chain links TRBV12-3 or TRBV12-4 with TRBJ2-5, with 9 positions matching TRBD2. The CDR3 length is 16 residues. Trimming cost V 7 bases and J 5 bases; bases outside gene matches: 14. CDR3 in amino acids: CASIGAGGHPRETQYF. The DNA for the CDR3 is TGTGCCAGCATAGGAGCGGGAGGACACCCCCGGGAGACCCAGTACTTC.

Ten or more counts support this clonotype. V and J are TRBV19 and TRBJ1-5; tentative D call: TRBD1 (6 bases). The V end lost 7 bases, the J end lost 5 bases, and 18 bases lay between the germline ends. Germline CDR1 and CDR2: LNHDA and SQIVND (reference sequence). The CDR3 is 15 amino acids. This CDR3 is CASTPRRRGDQPQHF. In DNA form, the CDR3 reads TGTGCCAGTACCCCGAGGAGGAGGGGGGATCAGCCCCAGCATTTT.

This clonotype has only a few counts. This chain links TRBV13 with TRBJ1-5, with TRBD1 matching 8 bases. This CDR3 contains 15 residues. Germline V CDR1 and CDR2: PRHDT, FYEKMQ (reference sequence). Trimming at V came to 3 bases and at J to 0 bases, leaving 1 base not matched to a gene. In DNA form, the CDR3 reads TGTGCCAGCAGCTTCGGACAGGGTAGCAATCAGCCCCAGCATTTT. Encoded protein: CASSFGQGSNQPQHF.

This clonotype was seen ten or more times. The rearrangement uses TRBV20-1 and TRBJ2-5; 8 nucleotides align to TRBD2. Germline assignment: CDR1 DFQATT and CDR2 SNEGSKA (reference sequence). The CDR3 totals 13 residues. V gave up 1 base and J gave up 3 bases; unmatched junction bases: 1. CDR3 region: CSARAGGKETQYF. CDR3 nucleotides: TGCAGTGCTAGAGCGGGGGGGAAAGAGACCCAGTACTTC.

There are many counts of this clonotype. V gene TRBV19 combines with J gene TRBJ1-5; 7 bases align to TRBD1. The CDR3 length is 15 residues. In germline, CDR1 is LNHDA, CDR2 SQIVND (reference sequence). V gave up 5 bases and J gave up 3 bases; unmatched junction bases: 7. Here the CDR3 DNA reads TGTGCCAGTAGTCCCTCAGGGGGGTCCAATCAGCCCCAGCATTTT. This codes for CASSPSGGSNQPQHF.

This clonotype was recorded at least ten times. The rearrangement links TRBV19 to TRBJ1-5, with D maybe TRBD1 (6 bases). Germline V gene sequence: CDR1 LNHDA, CDR2 SQIVND (reference sequence). Deletions cut 3 bases from V and 3 bases from J, with 9 bases between. This CDR3 has 14 amino acids. The CDR3, as DNA: TGTGCCAGTAGTATGTGGACAGACAATCAGCCCCAGCATTTT. Protein sequence: CASSMWTDNQPQHF.

This clonotype occurred many times. The chain employs TRBV4-1 and TRBJ2-1, with a weak D call TRBD1 (6 bases). The CDR3 sequence is 15 residues long. CDR1 is MGHRA and CDR2 is YSYEKL in the germline V gene. The ends were cut back, 1 base at V and 2 bases at J, with 9 bases in the middle. The CDR3 sequence is CASSQGQATYNEQFF. Written as DNA, the CDR3 is TGCGCCAGCAGCCAAGGACAGGCTACCTACAATGAGCAGTTCTTC.

This clonotype appeared a few times. Possible read error: a much larger clone is one base away. The genes are TRBV20-1 and TRBJ2-3; no clear D gene. Trimming took off 1 base at V and 6 bases at J, with 5 bases between the two ends. The CDR3 runs 11 residues. Germline V CDR1 and CDR2: DFQATT, SNEGSKA (reference sequence). The CDR3 sequence is CSARGGDTQYF. In DNA form, the CDR3 reads TGCAGTGCTAGAGGTGGGGATACGCAGTATTTT.

The chain recombines TRBV12-3 or TRBV12-4 with TRBJ1-3; D unclear. Trimming removed 6 bases at V and 7 bases at J, with 10 bases between. This CDR3 is built from 12 residues. CDR3 nucleotides: TGTGCCAGCAGGTGGACCTCGAACACCATATATTTT. It is translated as CASRWTSNTIYF.

This clonotype was observed many times. This sequence joins TRBV3-1 and TRBJ2-1; D remains unclear. This CDR3 contains 11 residues. Trimming removed 1 base from V and 9 bases from J, with 4 bases in between. CDR1 and CDR2 from the germline V gene are LGHDT and YNNKEL (reference sequence). The CDR3: CASSQVGEQFF. The CDR3 coding sequence is TGTGCCAGCAGCCAAGTTGGTGAGCAGTTCTTC.

This clonotype occurred many times. The rearrangement joins TRBV20-1 to TRBJ1-3, with D hard to call. The germline V gene has CDR1 DFQATT and CDR2 SNEGSKA (reference sequence). CDR3 length: 13 residues. The V and J ends lost 3 bases and 2 bases respectively, with 8 bases between them. The CDR3 DNA is TGCAGTGCTAGTTCCGGGGCTGGAAACACCATATATTTT. Translated, it gives CSASSGAGNTIYF.

By share, this clonotype counts as medium-sized. The rearrangement links TRBV19 to TRBJ2-1; 7 positions match TRBD1. CDR1 LNHDA and CDR2 SQIVND come from the germline V gene (reference sequence). Unmatched junction bases numbered 13, after V lost 10 bases and J lost 4 bases. The CDR3 runs 15 residues. The CDR3 region has the DNA TGTGCCACCGTAGGACAGGCGTATTCTTACAATGAGCAGTTCTTC. Its translation is CATVGQAYSYNEQFF.

This clonotype was counted at least ten times. The chain is built from TRBV27 and TRBJ2-5, with 7 positions matching TRBD2. This CDR3 region has 12 residues. Per germline, CDR1 MNHEY and CDR2 SMNVEV (reference sequence). The trim removed 6 bases at V and 9 bases at J, leaving 7 bases unmatched. CDR3 sequence reads: CASRSSSGPQYF. The CDR3 bases are TGTGCCAGCAGGTCGTCTAGCGGCCCCCAGTACTTC.

In its sample, this clonotype was seen many times. This sequence joins TRBV24-1 and TRBJ2-1; 11 nucleotides match TRBD1. Trimming at V came to 5 bases and at J to 4 bases, leaving 9 bases not matched to a gene. The germline V gene has CDR1 KGHDR and CDR2 SFDVKD. This CDR3 is 17 amino acids long. The CDR3 is CATSAHSGQGGYNEQFF. The CDR3 nucleotides read TGTGCCACCAGTGCCCATTCGGGACAGGGGGGGTACAATGAGCAGTTCTTC.

Details on this clonotype: At one end, the junction sequence differs from germline, possibly due to a read error. The rearrangement uses TRBV2 and TRBJ1-4, with a tentative D call TRBD1 (5 bases). This CDR3 comprises 13 residues. Germline V lookup: CDR1 SNHLY, CDR2 FYNNEI. The CDR3 nucleotides read TGTGCCAGCTTTAGCGCAGGGAATGAAAAGCTGTTTTTT. Translated, it gives CASFSAGNEKLFF.

This clonotype was seen at least ten times. The CDR3 DNA reads TGTGCCAGCAGTTATGCAGGGTACACTGAAGCTTTCTTT. Translation: CASSYAGYTEAFF. The chain uses TRBV12-3 or TRBV12-4 and TRBJ1-1, with D perhaps TRBD1 (5 bases). V was cut by 4 bases and J by 3 bases, with 9 bases left in between. The CDR3 has 13 residues.

The V gene is TRBV29-1, the J gene TRBJ1-5, with D possibly matching TRBD1 (6 bases). The CDR3 runs 15 residues. The V and J ends lost 3 bases and 4 bases respectively, with 16 bases between them. Germline-derived CDR1 and CDR2 are SQVTM and ANQGSEA. DNA of the CDR3: TGCAGCGTTGATTCCACTGGACAGAGAAATCAGCCCCAGCATTTT. It is translated as CSVDSTGQRNQPQHF. Looking up the rest from reference TRBV29-1 and TRBJ1-5 gives the full variable domain: SAVISQKPSRDICQRGTSLTIQCQVDSQVTMMFWYRQQPGQSLTLIATANQGSEATYESGFVIDKFPISRPNLTFSTLTVSNMSPEDSSIYLCSVDSTGQRNQPQHFGDGTRLSIL.

This clonotype was seen many times. The J gene is TRBJ1-2, the V gene TRBV6-1, with D uncertain. This CDR3 has 15 amino acids. V was trimmed by 2 bases and J by 3 bases, leaving 13 bases between them. Germline V lookup: CDR1 MNHNS, CDR2 SASEGT. The CDR3 nucleotides read TGTGCCAGCAGTGAACAGTTCTCATGGGACTATGGCTACACCTTC. Translated: CASSEQFSWDYGYTF.

This clonotype was counted many times. V gene TRBV29-1 combines with J gene TRBJ1-2, with D perhaps TRBD1 (6 bases). Germline CDR1 reads SQVTM; CDR2 reads ANQGSEA. The CDR3 is 13 amino acids. The V end was cut by 5 bases, the J end by 5 bases, with 15 bases between. CDR3 residues: CSVPYRGGYGYTF. CDR3 sequence (DNA): TGCAGCGTTCCGTACCGAGGGGGGTATGGCTACACCTTC.

This clonotype was recorded at least ten times. This chain connects TRBV20-1 to TRBJ1-5; 7 positions match TRBD1. Germline CDR1 and CDR2: DFQATT and SNEGSKA (reference sequence). This CDR3 has 15 amino acids. Germline trimming cut 4 bases from V and 5 bases from J; bases unmatched to any gene: 11. The CDR3 nucleotides are TGCAGTGCTACGGGACAGACCTCCGGTGATCAGCCCCAGCATTTT. Its translation is CSATGQTSGDQPQHF.

This clonotype was seen a single time. This chain links TRBV27 with TRBJ1-1; 9 bases are a match to TRBD1. Germline CDR1 and CDR2: MNHEY and SMNVEV (reference sequence). This CDR3 has 15 residues. Germline trimming cut 3 bases from V and 1 base from J; bases unmatched to any gene: 3. The CDR3 spells CASSFWDRANTEAFF. The CDR3 nucleotides read TGTGCCAGCAGTTTCTGGGACAGGGCGAACACTGAAGCTTTCTTT.

About this clonotype: A much larger clonotype is one base distant, so this may be a read error. This chain links TRBV19 with TRBJ1-2; TRBD1 is a possible D gene (6 bases). Looked up from germline, CDR1 is LNHDA and CDR2 is SQIVND (reference sequence). The CDR3 contains 15 residues. CDR3 region: CASIAPAQGNYGCTF. The CDR3 DNA is TGTGCCAGTATAGCCCCCGCACAGGGAAACTATGGCTGCACCTTC.

This clonotype was detected only a few times. V usage is TRBV19 and J usage is TRBJ1-5, with a possible D match to TRBD1 (5 bases). CDR3 length: 14 residues. V lost 3 bases to trimming and J lost 1 base, with 7 bases between them. The V gene's germline CDR1 is LNHDA and CDR2 SQIVND (reference sequence). CDR3 sequence (DNA): TGTGCCAGTAGTATTAAGGGGAGCAATCAGCCCCAGCATTTT. Translated: CASSIKGSNQPQHF. Complete variable domain (other parts from reference TRBV19 and TRBJ1-5): DGGITQSPKYLFRKEGQNVTLSCEQNLNHDAMYWYRQDPGQGLRLIYYSQIVNDFQKGDIAEGYSVSREKKESFPLTVTSAQKNPTAFYLCASSIKGSNQPQHFGDGTRLSIL.

This clonotype was counted at least ten times. The CDR3 DNA is TGTGCCAGCAGCTGGTCCTATGGCTACACCTTC. It specifies CASSWSYGYTF. The rearrangement uses TRBV7-9 and TRBJ1-2; D is unresolved. There are 11 residues in the CDR3. V dropped 4 bases and J dropped 4 bases, with 4 bases sitting between them. Germline V CDR1 and CDR2: SEHNR, FQNEAQ (reference sequence).

This chain links TRBV11-1 with TRBJ2-3; tentatively, D is TRBD2 (6 bases). This CDR3 contains 16 residues. Germline V gene lookup returns CDR1 SGHAT and CDR2 FQDESV (reference sequence). Trimming cost V 5 bases and J 1 base, with 16 bases left between them. The CDR3 sequence: CASSASIGGGTDTQYF. The DNA of the CDR3 is TGTGCCAGCAGCGCTTCGATCGGGGGAGGCACAGATACGCAGTATTTT.

This clonotype has a count of ten or more. The CDR3 here is CSARDQAGGYTEAFF. The CDR3 coding sequence is TGCAGTGCTAGAGATCAAGCAGGGGGTTACACTGAAGCTTTCTTT. The rearrangement joins TRBV20-1 to TRBJ1-1, with TRBD1 matching over 7 bases. This CDR3 has 15 amino acids. V lost 0 bases and J lost 3; bases outside the gene matches: 7. Germline CDR1 and CDR2: DFQATT and SNEGSKA (reference sequence).

This clonotype was seen at least ten times. The chain carries TRBV4-2 and TRBJ1-2; D remains ambiguous. There are 13 residues in the CDR3. Germline CDR1 is LGHNA and CDR2 is YNFKEQ. V lost 1 base and J lost 4, with 7 bases in between. The CDR3 sequence is CASSQVMFYGYTF. The CDR3 DNA is TGTGCCAGCAGCCAAGTAATGTTCTATGGCTACACCTTC.

This clonotype was observed at least ten times. The genes are TRBV27 and TRBJ2-7; D might be TRBD2 (5 bases). V was trimmed by 2 bases and J by 0 bases, leaving 11 bases between them. The CDR3 extends over 15 amino acids. Germline CDR1 is MNHEY and CDR2 is SMNVEV (reference sequence). The CDR3 loop reads CASSLVASSSYEQYF. In DNA form, the CDR3 reads TGTGCCAGCAGTTTAGTAGCGTCGAGCTCCTACGAGCAGTACTTC.

This clonotype was recorded at least ten times. The chain joins TRBV28 to TRBJ1-5, with D possibly being TRBD1 (5 bases). V was trimmed by 7 bases and J by 5 bases, leaving 15 bases between them. The CDR3 runs 14 residues. Germline-derived CDR1 and CDR2 are MDHEN and SYDVKM. CDR3 sequence: CASTGGGTYQPQHF. The CDR3 nucleotides read TGTGCCAGCACCGGAGGAGGGACTTATCAGCCCCAGCATTTT.

This clonotype was detected only a few times. The rearrangement links TRBV13 to TRBJ2-1, with 9 bases fitting TRBD2. The CDR3 runs 16 residues. V shed 5 bases, J shed 4 bases, and the junction held 9 bases outside the gene matches. Germline V gene data show CDR1 as PRHDT and CDR2 as FYEKMQ (reference sequence). The DNA of the CDR3 is TGTGCCAGCAGCCCGCATAGCGGGAGCATGTACAATGAGCAGTTCTTC. The encoded protein is CASSPHSGSMYNEQFF.